Below are 18 T cell receptor beta chains sequenced from a single sample in a study of graft-versus-host responses after intestinal transplantation. No antigen has been assigned to these receptors. TCRdb's table, derived via immunoSEQ multiplex PCR, lists solely in-frame clones and lacks some. The sample yields approximately 97,000 clones, around 90% seen once. The material was unstimulated CD8+ T cells sorted from spleen or lymph node cells, obtained before transplant. The receptors stem from a human donor who was the organ donor for an intestinal transplant.

This chain joins TRBV4-2 and TRBJ2-5; the match to TRBD2 covers 8 bases. This CDR3 contains 16 residues. From germline, CDR1 is LGHNA and CDR2 YNFKEQ. The V segment lost 3 bases and the J segment 2 bases; nucleotides outside the gene matches: 8. This CDR3 reads CASSHIAGPIQETQYF. In DNA, the CDR3 is TGTGCCAGCAGCCATATAGCGGGGCCCATTCAAGAGACCCAGTACTTC.

V is TRBV7-9 and J is TRBJ1-6; D not resolved. The V end lost 2 bases, the J end lost 13 bases, and 12 bases lay between the germline ends. The V gene's germline CDR1 is SEHNR and CDR2 FQNEAQ (reference sequence). This CDR3 has 13 residues. The CDR3 DNA sequence: TGTGCCAGCAGCTTAAGTAGCGCTTTTCCCCTCCACTTT. Translated: CASSLSSAFPLHF. Full variable domain (outside the CDR3, taken from reference TRBV7-9 and TRBJ1-6): DTGVSQNPRHKITKRGQNVTFRCDPISEHNRLYWYRQTLGQGPEFLTYFQNEAQLEKSRLLSDRFSAERPKGSFSTLEIQRTEQGDSAMYLCASSLSSAFPLHFGNGTRLTVT.

The rearrangement uses TRBV6-4 and TRBJ1-5; no clear D. Germline V gene sequence: CDR1 MRHNA, CDR2 SNTAGT. Deletions cut 8 bases from V and 2 bases from J, with 31 bases between. The CDR3 spans 20 residues. The DNA for the CDR3 is TGTGCCAGCCCAAAGGCCGGTGGGCAGATGGGTCTGAAGGGCAATCAGCCCCAGCATTTT. It specifies CASPKAGGQMGLKGNQPQHF.

The table lists this clone with a count of one. V and J are TRBV29-1 and TRBJ1-1; no reliable D call. The CDR3 has 12 amino acids. Germline CDR1 reads SQVTM; CDR2 reads ANQGSEA. V lost 7 bases and J 4 bases, leaving 13 bases between the germline ends. The CDR3 region is CSGRGGGTEAFF. In DNA form, the CDR3 reads TGCAGCGGACGGGGTGGCGGCACTGAAGCTTTCTTT.

The V gene is TRBV10-3, the J gene TRBJ1-2; D remains unclear. The CDR3 runs to 13 residues. Trimming shortened V by 8 bases and J by 5 bases, and 15 bases separated the two germline ends. Looked up from germline, CDR1 is ENHRY and CDR2 is SYGVKD. The CDR3 region is CAIGIHRGYGYTF. CDR3 coding DNA: TGTGCCATCGGGATCCATCGGGGTTATGGCTACACCTTC.

This chain links TRBV15 with TRBJ1-1; D not certain. V gave up 0 bases and J gave up 4 bases, with 6 bases separating them. This CDR3 has 13 amino acids. Germline V lookup: CDR1 LNHNV, CDR2 YYDKDF (reference sequence). The CDR3 here is CATSRDAGTEAFF. The CDR3 bases are TGTGCCACCAGCAGAGATGCGGGCACTGAAGCTTTCTTT.

The genes are TRBV12-5 and TRBJ2-7; D remains unclear. Deletions cut 3 bases from V and 4 bases from J, with 16 bases between. The CDR3 contains 15 residues. Looked up from germline, CDR1 is LGHNT and CDR2 is FRNRAP. CDR3 sequence: CASGFSETLYYEQYF. The CDR3 coding sequence is TGTGCTAGTGGTTTCTCCGAGACTTTATATTACGAGCAGTACTTC.

In DNA, the CDR3 is TGCGCCAGCAGCTTGGCCACAGGTAGGGCCTACAATGAGCAGTTCTTC. Protein: CASSLATGRAYNEQFF. This chain uses TRBV5-1 with TRBJ2-1, with a weak D call TRBD1 (5 bases). This CDR3 is 16 amino acids long. V lost 0 bases and J lost 2, with 12 bases in between. The germline V gene has CDR1 SGHRS and CDR2 YFSETQ.

The chain recombines TRBV5-5 with TRBJ2-7; D may be TRBD2 (6 bases). V was trimmed by 3 bases and J by 7 bases, leaving 17 bases between them. The CDR3 covers 14 residues. Looked up from germline, CDR1 is SGHKS and CDR2 is YYEKEE (reference sequence). The CDR3 protein is CASSSPPLAEEQYF. CDR3 coding DNA: TGTGCCAGCAGCTCACCACCCTTAGCGGAAGAGCAGTACTTC. The full variable domain, in which reference TRBV5-5 and TRBJ2-7 provide the parts outside the CDR3, is DAGVTQSPTHLIKTRGQQVTLRCSPISGHKSVSWYQQVLGQGPQFIFQYYEKEERGRGNFPDRFSARQFPNYSSELNVNALLLGDSALYLCASSSPPLAEEQYFGPGTRLTVT.

This chain joins TRBV29-1 and TRBJ1-2; D perhaps matches TRBD1 (5 bases). The germline V and J ends were trimmed by 2 bases and 8 bases, with 21 bases remaining between them. Germline V gives CDR1 SQVTM, CDR2 ANQGSEA. The CDR3 spans 15 residues. In DNA form, the CDR3 reads TGCAGCGTTGAATGGGCAGGGAACCGCAATTTGGGCTACACCTTC. It specifies CSVEWAGNRNLGYTF.

This chain links TRBV11-2 with TRBJ1-1; no firm D call. The V gene's germline CDR1 is SGHAT and CDR2 FQNNGV. Between the trimmed V and J ends, which lost 2 bases and 3 bases, there was a span of 10 bases. CDR3 size: 14 residues. The CDR3 sequence: CASSLTAWDTEAFF. In nucleotides, the CDR3 is TGTGCCAGCAGCTTAACAGCCTGGGACACTGAAGCTTTCTTT.

The genes are TRBV4-1 and TRBJ2-7; D perhaps matches TRBD1 (6 bases). V was pared by 2 bases and J by 4 bases, with 12 bases between. The germline gives CDR1 MGHRA, CDR2 YSYEKL. The CDR3 contains 14 residues. This CDR3 is CASSQRDTEYEQYF. The CDR3 DNA sequence: TGCGCCAGCAGCCAAAGGGACACCGAATACGAGCAGTACTTC.

This chain joins TRBV4-1 and TRBJ1-1; possible D gene TRBD1, 5 bases. The germline V gene encodes CDR1 MGHRA and CDR2 YSYEKL. The CDR3 has 19 residues. V was cut by 4 bases and J by 5 bases, with 29 bases left in between. The CDR3 DNA reads TGCGCCAGCAGCCCAATCACTCTAAACCCGGGGGAAGCTTTGACTGAAGCTTTCTTT. This sequence encodes CASSPITLNPGEALTEAFF.

The CDR3 DNA sequence: TGTGCCATCAGTGAGACTTACGCCTCCTACAATGAGCAGTTCTTC. This gives the protein CAISETYASYNEQFF. The gene calls are TRBV10-3 and TRBJ2-1; D not certain. V lost 2 bases and J 0 bases, leaving 8 bases between the germline ends. Germline values: CDR1 ENHRY, CDR2 SYGVKD. The CDR3 sequence is 15 residues long.

The chain carries TRBV5-4 and TRBJ2-6; 9 nucleotides align to TRBD1. The germline CDR1 and CDR2 sequences are SGHNT and YYREEE (reference sequence). This CDR3 has 17 amino acids. J gave up 1 base and V 3 bases, and 5 bases lay outside the gene matches. The CDR3 DNA follows: TGTGCCAGCAGCTCGGGACAGGGTTATTCTGGGGCCAACGTCCTGACTTTC. Residues: CASSSGQGYSGANVLTF.

J is TRBJ1-3 and V is TRBV6-5; possible D gene TRBD1, 6 bases. The V and J ends lost 2 bases and 5 bases respectively, with 16 bases between them. This CDR3 spans 16 amino acids. CDR1 and CDR2 (germline): MNHEY, SVGAGI. CDR3 bases: TGTGCCAGCAGTTACCTCCAGACAGGAGCTCGAAACACCATATATTTT. Translated: CASSYLQTGARNTIYF.

CDR3 loop: CASSYSASGRGNEQFF. Here the CDR3 DNA reads TGTGCCAGCAGTTACTCGGCTAGCGGGAGAGGAAATGAGCAGTTCTTC. This chain joins TRBV6-5 and TRBJ2-1; TRBD2 matches 10 bases. J was trimmed by 7 bases and V by 0 bases; bases with no gene match: 6. This CDR3 region has 16 residues. Per germline, CDR1 MNHEY and CDR2 SVGAGI.

V is TRBV13 and J is TRBJ1-1, with 8 bases fitting TRBD1. The V and J ends lost 5 bases and 5 bases, in that order; junction bases with no gene match: 7. Germline V gives CDR1 PRHDT, CDR2 FYEKMQ (reference sequence). CDR3 length: 14 amino acids. Here the CDR3 reads CASSVNRGRTEAFF. The CDR3, as DNA: TGTGCCAGCAGCGTTAACAGGGGGAGGACTGAAGCTTTCTTT.